This T cell receptor beta chain emerged from a study of Tregs in tolerant kidney transplant recipients. V dropped 5 bases and J dropped 6; count of bases not matched to a gene: 10. CDR3 size: 15 residues. CDR1 is SGHNT, CDR2 YENEEA, per germline. Regarding this clone: Antigen unknown.

TCRdb's copy holds only in-frame clones and misses some; the assay was immunoSEQ multiplex PCR. The sample has some 68,000 clones; 80% to 85% are singletons. Unstimulated regulatory T cells (CD4+CD25+CD127-), CD4+CD25- non-regulatory cells, CD4 and CD8 cells were FACS-sorted from thawed PBMCs. Whole-study findings and limits: No direct test of biological reproducibility was done here. The most relevant donor-specific Treg TCRbeta repertoire apparently came from expansion with activated donor B cells. The small number of patients limits these findings pending further validation.

The clonotype was recovered from a human donor in good health. The V and J genes are TRBV11-3 and TRBJ1-1; 9 bases fit TRBD1. What was sequenced was CD4+ T cells from blood. In nucleotides, the CDR3 is TGTGCCAGCAGCACGAGGGACAGGGTAGGGCCTGAAGCTTTCTTT. This gives the protein CASSTRDRVGPEAFF.